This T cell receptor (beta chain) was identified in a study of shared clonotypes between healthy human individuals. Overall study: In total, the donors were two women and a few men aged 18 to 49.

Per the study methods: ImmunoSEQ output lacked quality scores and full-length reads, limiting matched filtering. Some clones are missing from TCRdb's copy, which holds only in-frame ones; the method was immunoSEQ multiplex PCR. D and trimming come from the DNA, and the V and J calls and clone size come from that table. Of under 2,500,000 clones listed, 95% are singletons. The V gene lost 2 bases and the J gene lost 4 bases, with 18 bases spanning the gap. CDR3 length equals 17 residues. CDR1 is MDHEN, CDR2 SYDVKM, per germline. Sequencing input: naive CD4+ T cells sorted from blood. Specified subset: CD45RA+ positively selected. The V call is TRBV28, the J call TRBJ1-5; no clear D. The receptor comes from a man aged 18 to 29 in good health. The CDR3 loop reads CASSLGRPSARNQPQHF. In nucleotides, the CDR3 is TGTGCCAGCAGTTTAGGGAGGCCCTCGGCACGTAATCAGCCCCAGCATTTT.